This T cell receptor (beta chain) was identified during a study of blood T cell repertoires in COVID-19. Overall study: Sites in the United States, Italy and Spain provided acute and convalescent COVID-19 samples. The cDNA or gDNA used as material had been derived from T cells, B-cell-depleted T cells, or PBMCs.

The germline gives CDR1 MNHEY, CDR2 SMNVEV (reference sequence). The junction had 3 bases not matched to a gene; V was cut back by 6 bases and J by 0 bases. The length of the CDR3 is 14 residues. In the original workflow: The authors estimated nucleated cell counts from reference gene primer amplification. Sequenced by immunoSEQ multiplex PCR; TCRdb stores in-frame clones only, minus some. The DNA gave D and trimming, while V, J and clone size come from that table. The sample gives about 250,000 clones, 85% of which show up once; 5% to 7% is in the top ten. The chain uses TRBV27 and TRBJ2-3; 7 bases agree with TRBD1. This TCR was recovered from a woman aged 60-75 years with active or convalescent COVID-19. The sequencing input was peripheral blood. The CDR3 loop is CASRPGQSTDTQYF. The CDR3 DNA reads TGTGCCAGCAGACCGGGACAGAGCACAGATACGCAGTATTTT.